One sample yielded the 30 T cell receptor beta chains listed below, sequenced in a study of T cells in Graves' hyperthyroidism and ophthalmopathy. RNA transcripts served as the template for amplifying TCR beta CDR3 regions. HTBI primers drove first-round RT-PCR of the TCR CDR3. TCRdb independently ran MiXCR on the multiplex PCR reads; one entry per CDR3 protein. The top ten hold 9.2% of the sample, which has about 360,000 distinct CDR3 sequences, less than 15% seen once. The sample taken for sequencing was blood. The receptors stem from a woman between 18 and 29 years old with Graves' hyperthyroidism.

In its sample, this clonotype was seen many times. V and J are TRBV27 and TRBJ2-3, with no clear D. V was trimmed by 0 bases and J by 3 bases, leaving 16 bases between them. The germline gives CDR1 MNHEY, CDR2 SMNVEV (reference sequence). The CDR3 is made up of 17 amino acids. CDR3 nucleotide sequence: TGTGCCAGCAGTTTATCGAAACGACCAGTTCGAACAGATACGCAGTATTTT. This sequence encodes CASSLSKRPVRTDTQYF.

This clonotype came up many times. This chain connects TRBV20-1 to TRBJ2-7; 8 bases map to TRBD2. The germline gives CDR1 DFQATT, CDR2 SNEGSKA (reference sequence). The CDR3 runs 10 residues. CDR3 protein: CSAGRGEQYF. The CDR3 nucleotides are TGCAGCGCCGGGAGGGGCGAGCAGTACTTC.

The chain employs TRBV5-5 and TRBJ1-2; 9 bases fit TRBD1. With V trimmed by 3 bases and J by 5 bases, 5 bases remained unmatched. The CDR3 extends over 14 amino acids. Germline CDR1 SGHKS, CDR2 YYEKEE (reference sequence). The CDR3 coding sequence is TGTGCCAGCAGCTGGGGGGACAGGGCATATGGCTACACCTTC. It translates to CASSWGDRAYGYTF.

This clonotype was seen repeatedly, ten times or more. V usage is TRBV9 and J usage is TRBJ2-1; 8 bases match TRBD1. Germline V gene lookup returns CDR1 SGDLS and CDR2 YYNGEE. J lost 2 bases, V lost 4 bases, and 5 bases had no gene match. The CDR3 runs 15 residues. CDR3 coding DNA: TGTGCCAGCAGCTCGTGGGACAGGCCCTACAATGAGCAGTTCTTC. Its protein product is CASSSWDRPYNEQFF.

The sample holds many counts of this clonotype. V and J are TRBV11-1 and TRBJ2-1, with D tentatively TRBD2 (7 bases). Germline CDR1 reads SGHAT; CDR2 reads FQDESV (reference sequence). The CDR3 covers 15 residues. V was cut by 7 bases and J by 3 bases, with 16 bases left in between. The CDR3 sequence: CASTLGGASYNEQFF. CDR3 sequence (DNA): TGTGCCAGCACCCTAGGGGGGGCTAGCTACAATGAGCAGTTCTTC.

This clonotype was recorded many times. This chain connects TRBV20-1 to TRBJ1-2, with a tentative D call TRBD1 (6 bases). Germline CDR1 is DFQATT and CDR2 is SNEGSKA (reference sequence). The V and J ends lost 8 bases and 7 bases respectively, with 17 bases between them. The CDR3 covers 12 residues. Here the CDR3 reads CSILQGGVGYTF. CDR3 nucleotides: TGCAGTATATTACAGGGTGGCGTTGGCTACACCTTC.

The chain has TRBV12-3 or TRBV12-4 and TRBJ2-7; possibly TRBD2 for D (6 bases). The CDR3 loop spans 15 amino acids. V was shortened by 8 bases and J by 0 bases, with 17 bases between the two germline ends. The chain's CDR3 is CASDPGTRSSYEQYF. The CDR3 nucleotides read TGTGCCAGCGACCCTGGGACTCGGAGCTCCTACGAGCAGTACTTC.

This chain uses TRBV11-2 with TRBJ1-2; D not certain. This CDR3 contains 13 residues. Germline CDR1 and CDR2: SGHAT and FQNNGV. V was shortened by 2 bases and J by 2 bases, with 6 bases between the two germline ends. The CDR3 DNA follows: TGTGCCAGCAGCTTACCCCAGAACTATGGCTACACCTTC. This gives the protein CASSLPQNYGYTF.

The chain joins TRBV12-3 or TRBV12-4 to TRBJ1-5, with 7 bases matching TRBD1. V was clipped by 2 bases and J by 6 bases; unmatched bases: 10. This CDR3 spans 16 amino acids. CDR3 protein: CASSLTGAGTSQPQHF. The CDR3 DNA sequence: TGTGCCAGCAGTTTAACAGGGGCCGGTACTAGTCAGCCCCAGCATTTT.

This clonotype was recorded at least ten times. CDR3 protein: CASSPVGRGSNYGYTF. CDR3 in DNA: TGTGCCAGCTCACCAGTCGGCAGGGGCAGCAACTATGGCTACACCTTC. This chain joins TRBV18 and TRBJ1-2; D is possibly TRBD1 (6 bases). Per the germline V gene, CDR1 is KGHSH and CDR2 is LQKENI. Trimming pared 2 bases from V and 2 bases from J, leaving 15 bases between. The length of the CDR3 is 16 residues.

This clonotype appeared a few times. This may come from a read error, since a much larger clone is one base off. The chain recombines TRBV6-5 with TRBJ1-6, with unresolved D. V lost 0 bases and J lost 10, with 4 bases in between. Germline V CDR1 and CDR2: MNHEY, SVGAGI. CDR3 length: 12 residues. The CDR3 protein is CASSYSSSPLHF. DNA for the CDR3: TGTGCCAGCAGTTACTCGAGCTCACCCCTCCACTTT.

The table lists this clonotype with many counts. The CDR3 reads CASSSAGNSPLHF. The CDR3 DNA reads TGTGCCAGCAGCTCAGCGGGGAATTCACCCCTCCACTTT. The chain links TRBV13 to TRBJ1-6; no clear D. The germline V gene encodes CDR1 PRHDT and CDR2 FYEKMQ (reference sequence). The CDR3 covers 13 residues. V lost 4 bases and J 7 bases, leaving 8 bases between the germline ends.

In this sample, this clonotype turned up a few times. This sequence joins TRBV9 and TRBJ2-3, with TRBD2 identical over 11 bases. Trimming removed 5 bases from V and 6 bases from J; junction bases left unmatched: 17. The V gene's germline CDR1 is SGDLS and CDR2 YYNGEE. The CDR3 contains 18 residues. CDR3 DNA sequence: TGTGCCAGCAGTACCTCCCCCTCTAGCGGGGGGCCAAGGGATACGCAGTATTTT. The encoded protein is CASSTSPSSGGPRDTQYF. Full variable domain (outside the CDR3, taken from reference TRBV9 and TRBJ2-3): DSGVTQTPKHLITATGQRVTLRCSPRSGDLSVYWYQQSLDQGLQFLIQYYNGEERAKGNILERFSAQQFPDLHSELNLSSLELGDSALYFCASSTSPSSGGPRDTQYFGPGTRLTVL.

This clonotype has a count of ten or more. The chain combines TRBV30 with TRBJ2-1, with a weak D call TRBD1 (6 bases). Deletions cut 5 bases from V and 13 bases from J, with 12 bases between. The CDR3 has 10 residues. Per germline, CDR1 GTSNPN and CDR2 SVGIG (reference sequence). The CDR3 protein is CAWGGPDQFF. CDR3 sequence (DNA): TGTGCCTGGGGGGGCCCCGACCAGTTCTTC.

This sequence joins TRBV10-3 and TRBJ1-6; tentatively, D is TRBD1 (5 bases). Germline values: CDR1 ENHRY, CDR2 SYGVKD. V shed 5 bases and J shed 5 bases, with 10 bases lying between them. The CDR3 is made up of 14 amino acids. This CDR3 is CAISLGVDNSPLHF. The CDR3 nucleotides read TGTGCCATCAGTTTAGGGGTGGATAATTCACCCCTCCACTTT.

In its sample, this clonotype was seen many times. V usage is TRBV7-6 and J usage is TRBJ2-1; D is perhaps TRBD2 (6 bases). Trimming left V 1 base short and J 6 bases short, with 13 bases between. This CDR3 is built from 15 residues. In germline, CDR1 is SGHVS, CDR2 FNYEAQ. For the CDR3, the DNA is TGTGCCAGCAGCTTAGACGGGGGTGTCTCCAATGAGCAGTTCTTC. It encodes CASSLDGGVSNEQFF.

The CDR3: CASFPGQGWDAEAFF. In nucleotides, the CDR3 is TGTGCCAGTTTCCCTGGACAGGGCTGGGACGCTGAAGCTTTCTTT. The chain carries TRBV19 and TRBJ1-1, with 8 nucleotides matching TRBD1. J lost 6 bases, V lost 8 bases, and 14 bases had no gene match. This CDR3 contains 15 residues. The germline V gene has CDR1 LNHDA and CDR2 SQIVND (reference sequence).

This clonotype was recorded at least ten times. This chain uses TRBV2 with TRBJ1-5; 8 bases align to TRBD1. Looked up from germline, CDR1 is SNHLY and CDR2 is FYNNEI. The CDR3 loop spans 14 amino acids. J was trimmed by 12 bases and V by 3 bases; bases with no gene match: 10. For the CDR3, the DNA is TGTGCCAGCAGTGACCTAGGGACAGGACTGATCCAGCATTTT. Its protein product is CASSDLGTGLIQHF.

The rearrangement joins TRBV28 to TRBJ2-3; D gene unclear. Trimming stripped 2 bases from V and 3 bases from J, with 6 bases between. CDR3 size: 13 residues. Germline assignment: CDR1 MDHEN and CDR2 SYDVKM. The CDR3 region has the DNA TGTGCCAGCAGTTTACAGGCGACAGATACGCAGTATTTT. Translated: CASSLQATDTQYF.

Ten or more counts support this clonotype. The V gene is TRBV7-2, the J gene TRBJ2-7; 7 bases are a match to TRBD2. Germline lookup yields CDR1 SGHTA and CDR2 FQGNSA. Losses at the gene ends were 2 bases for V and 5 bases for J; bases not matched to a gene: 9. This CDR3 has 15 residues. The CDR3 spells CASSLRPAGRHEQYF. The DNA for the CDR3 is TGTGCCAGCAGCTTACGTCCAGCGGGAAGGCACGAGCAGTACTTC.

This clonotype was observed at least ten times. The rearrangement uses TRBV20-1 and TRBJ2-7, with D tentatively TRBD2 (5 bases). Germline V CDR1 and CDR2: DFQATT, SNEGSKA (reference sequence). Trimming left V 1 base short and J 0 bases short, with 16 bases between. The CDR3 runs to 16 residues. The CDR3 loop is CSARGPSLVSSYEQYF. The CDR3 bases are TGCAGTGCTAGAGGCCCCTCACTAGTTAGCTCCTACGAGCAGTACTTC.

This clonotype showed up many times. This chain joins TRBV11-3 and TRBJ2-3; D possibly corresponds to TRBD2 (6 bases). V lost 5 bases to trimming and J lost 2 bases, with 20 bases between them. The CDR3 totals 17 residues. The germline V gene has CDR1 SGHNT and CDR2 YENEEA. The CDR3 coding sequence is TGTGCCAGCAGCCGATGGAGCGGGTACGAATCCACAGATACGCAGTATTTT. Its translation is CASSRWSGYESTDTQYF.

This clonotype has only a few counts. The rearrangement joins TRBV12-3 or TRBV12-4 to TRBJ2-4, with D tentatively TRBD1 (6 bases). The CDR3 contains 16 residues. The ends were cut back, 2 bases at V and 5 bases at J, with 16 bases in the middle. The CDR3 DNA reads TGTGCCAGCAGTTTAATTCTTGGAGCAGGGGAAAACATTCAGTACTTC. Translation: CASSLILGAGENIQYF.

The J gene is TRBJ1-2, the V gene TRBV28; 10 bases line up with TRBD1. The J segment lost 3 bases and the V segment lost 8 bases, leaving 9 bases of the junction unmatched. Germline assignment: CDR1 MDHEN and CDR2 SYDVKM. The CDR3 length is 15 residues. DNA for the CDR3: TGTGCCAGCGGGACAGGGGCCACCCTGGACTATGGCTACACCTTC. It yields the protein CASGTGATLDYGYTF.

Regarding this clonotype: With a much larger clone just one base away, this may be a read error. V usage is TRBV20-1 and J usage is TRBJ2-6, with a tentative D call TRBD1 (6 bases). CDR1 is DFQATT, CDR2 SNEGSKA, per germline (reference sequence). The CDR3 contains 15 residues. V was clipped by 7 bases and J by 1 base, with 14 bases between them. The CDR3 sequence: CSGGHTGSGANVLTF. CDR3 bases: TGCAGTGGGGGCCATACAGGGTCTGGGGCCAACGTCCTGACTTTC.

This rearrangement joins TRBV27 to TRBJ2-1, with a tentative D call TRBD1 (6 bases). CDR3 size: 16 residues. Germline V gene sequence: CDR1 MNHEY, CDR2 SMNVEV (reference sequence). The V end lost 1 base, the J end lost 6 bases, and 16 bases lay between the germline ends. As DNA, the CDR3 is TGTGCCAGCAGTTTATTCCCAGGGGTTACGGGCAATGAGCAGTTCTTC. Translation: CASSLFPGVTGNEQFF.

This clonotype was seen repeatedly, ten times or more. V gene TRBV12-3 or TRBV12-4 combines with J gene TRBJ1-2, with D tentatively TRBD1 (5 bases). This CDR3 is built from 14 residues. Trimming pared 7 bases from V and 5 bases from J, leaving 17 bases between. The CDR3 sequence is CASTPGGSGYGYTF. The CDR3 nucleotides read TGTGCCAGCACTCCTGGGGGGAGCGGGTATGGCTACACCTTC.

With regard to this clonotype: A much larger clonotype is one base distant, so this may be a read error. As the CDR3 is not closed by the conserved phenylalanine or tryptophan, this likely results from a read error. This CDR3 reads CASWGGATYYGYTY. CDR3 in DNA: TGTGCCAGTTGGGGGGGGGCTACTTACTATGGCTACACCTAC. The gene calls are TRBV28 and TRBJ1-2; D might be TRBD1 (6 bases). Germline V gene data show CDR1 as MDHEN and CDR2 as SYDVKM. The CDR3 has 14 amino acids. Trimming shortened V by 9 bases and J by 3 bases, and 17 bases separated the two germline ends.

This clonotype was found many times. The V call is TRBV11-3, the J call TRBJ2-1, with a possible D match to TRBD1 (6 bases). The CDR3 spans 15 residues. The germline V gene has CDR1 SGHNT and CDR2 YENEEA. Trimming removed 5 bases from V and 10 bases from J, with 21 bases in between. CDR3: CASSAQGLSDGEQFF. The CDR3 bases are TGTGCCAGCAGCGCACAGGGCCTCAGCGACGGGGAGCAGTTCTTC.

This clonotype was counted at least ten times. The V gene is TRBV11-3, the J gene TRBJ2-1; 8 nucleotides line up with TRBD1. There are 17 residues in the CDR3. The junction had 8 bases not matched to a gene; V was cut back by 0 bases and J by 4 bases. In germline, CDR1 is SGHNT, CDR2 YENEEA. This CDR3 reads CASSLEGAGGEYNEQFF. The CDR3 DNA reads TGTGCCAGCAGCTTAGAGGGGGCAGGGGGCGAGTACAATGAGCAGTTCTTC.